Listed below are T cell receptor beta chains from one sample, sequenced in a study of T-cell memory formation after mild COVID-19. Using its own MiXCR run on the 5' RACE reads, TCRdb lists one record per CDR3 protein. The table has about 340,000 distinct CDR3 sequences, roughly 21% seen once; the top ten hold around 12%. Sequencing was done on a sample of PBMCs or a T cell subset sorted from them (not recorded which). These receptors were collected from an adult woman who had mild COVID-19 (a few samples of this study predate the infection). Cell type and time point are not known. The CDR3 runs from the conserved cysteine through the conserved F or W. Size is stated for part of the rows, as once, few or many counts, or as a class when the clone is expanded.

many TRBV12-3/TRBV12-4 CASSQGAAGYIQYF
few TRBV7-2 CASSPHPGTGSTEAFF
few TRBV12-3/TRBV12-4 CASSLGGAAFF
many TRBV7-9 CASSLFDGPGDTQYF
few TRBV4-1 CASSQGYPSSAFNEQFF
many TRBV4-1 CASSQESGIRDRRNNEQFF
NA TRBV5-1 CASSLALAGPSGSETQYF
NA TRBV29-1 CSVVEGTYEQYF
NA TRBV7-6 CASSLVEGLTTSSLSYNEQFF
few TRBV20-1 CSARATEGGYEQYF
few TRBV7-3 CASSSGTSSGELFF
few TRBV30 CAYLREGEETQYF
few TRBV20-1 CSALFPNQPQHF
NA TRBV9 CASSSTGGVLPLHF
few TRBV7-8 CASSLAGGRDTQYF
NA TRBV2 CASSRQAPNTEAFF
NA TRBV18 CASSPRTTNTEAFF
NA TRBV5-1 CASSLVASGRASYEQYF
NA TRBV29-1 CSVAGGSSNQPQHF
few TRBV7-6 CASSPHYGMAYEQYF
NA TRBV12-3/TRBV12-4 CASSLALKVGLARNEQFF
few TRBV6-2/TRBV6-3 CASNRQGAGTDTQYF
few TRBV4-2 CASSQQWTSGGTGELFF
few TRBV4-2 CASSQETASYNEQFF
few TRBV5-1 CASSSLERDNEQFF
NA TRBV20-1 CSARPVDLPYNEQFF
few TRBV7-9 CASSSGTSGINEQFF
NA TRBV25-1 CASRGQGTGGELFF
few TRBV5-1 CASSGGLPPYEQYF